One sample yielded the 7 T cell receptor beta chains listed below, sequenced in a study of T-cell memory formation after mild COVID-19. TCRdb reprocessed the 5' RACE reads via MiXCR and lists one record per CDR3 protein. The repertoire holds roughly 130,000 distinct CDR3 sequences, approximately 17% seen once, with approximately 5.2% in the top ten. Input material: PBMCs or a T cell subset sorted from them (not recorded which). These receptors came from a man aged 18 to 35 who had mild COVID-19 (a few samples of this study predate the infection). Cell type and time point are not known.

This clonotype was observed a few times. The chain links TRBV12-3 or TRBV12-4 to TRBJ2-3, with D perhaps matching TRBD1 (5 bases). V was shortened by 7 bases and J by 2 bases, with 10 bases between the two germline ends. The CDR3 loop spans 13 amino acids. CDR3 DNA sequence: TGTGCCAGCATGCAGGGTAACACAGATACGCAGTATTTT. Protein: CASMQGNTDTQYF.

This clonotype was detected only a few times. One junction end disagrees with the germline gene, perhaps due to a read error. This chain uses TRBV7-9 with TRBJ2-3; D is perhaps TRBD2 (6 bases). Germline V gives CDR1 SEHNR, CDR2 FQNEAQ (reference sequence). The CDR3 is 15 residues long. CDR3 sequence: CASSLDGGPMDTQYF. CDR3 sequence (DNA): TGTGCCAGCAGTTTAGACGGGGGACCGATGGATACGCAGTATTTT. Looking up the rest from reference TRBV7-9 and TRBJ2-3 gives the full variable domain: DTGVSQNPRHKITKRGQNVTFRCDPISEHNRLYWYRQTLGQGPEFLTYFQNEAQLEKSRLLSDRFSAERPKGSFSTLEIQRTEQGDSAMYLCASSLDGGPMDTQYFGPGTRLTVL.

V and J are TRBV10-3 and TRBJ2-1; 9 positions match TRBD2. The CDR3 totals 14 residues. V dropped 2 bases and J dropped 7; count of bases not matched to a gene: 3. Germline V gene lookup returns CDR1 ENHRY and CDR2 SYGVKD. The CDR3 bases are TGTGCCATCAGTGAGAGGGCGGGGGGGAATGAGCAGTTCTTC. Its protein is CAISERAGGNEQFF.

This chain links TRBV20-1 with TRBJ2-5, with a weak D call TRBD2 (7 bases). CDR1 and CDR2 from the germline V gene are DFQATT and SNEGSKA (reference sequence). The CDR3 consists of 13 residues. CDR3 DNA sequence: TGCGGTATCGTGGGCGGGGGCCTAGAGACCCAGTACTTC. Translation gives CGIVGGGLETQYF.

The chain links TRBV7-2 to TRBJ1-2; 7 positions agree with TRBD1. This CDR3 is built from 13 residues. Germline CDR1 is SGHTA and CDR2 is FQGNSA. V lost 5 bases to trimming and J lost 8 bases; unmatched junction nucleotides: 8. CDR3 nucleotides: TGTGCCAGCAGCACCTACAGGGGCGGCGGCTACACCTTC. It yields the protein CASSTYRGGGYTF.

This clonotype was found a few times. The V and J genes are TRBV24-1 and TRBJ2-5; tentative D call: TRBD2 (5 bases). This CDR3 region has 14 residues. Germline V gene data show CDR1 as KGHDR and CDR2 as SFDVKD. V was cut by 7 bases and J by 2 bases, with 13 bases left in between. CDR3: CATRLCRGQETQYF. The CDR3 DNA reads TGTGCCACCAGACTATGCCGGGGACAAGAGACCCAGTACTTC.

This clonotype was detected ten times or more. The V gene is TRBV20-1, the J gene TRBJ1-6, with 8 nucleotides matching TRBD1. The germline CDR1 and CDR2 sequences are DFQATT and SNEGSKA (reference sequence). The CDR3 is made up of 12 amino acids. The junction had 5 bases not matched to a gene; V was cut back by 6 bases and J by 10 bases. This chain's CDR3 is CSARQGTSPLHF. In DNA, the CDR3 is TGCAGTGCCCGACAGGGGACATCACCCCTCCACTTT.